This TCR beta chain was captured in a study of blood T cell repertoires in COVID-19. The CDR3 length is 12 residues. J gave up 7 bases and V 5 bases, and 3 bases lay outside the gene matches. Germline CDR1 reads SNHLY; CDR2 reads FYNNEI. This clone was found once. In the original processing: Amplified reference gene primers provided the basis for estimating nucleated cell counts. Generated by immunoSEQ multiplex PCR, the TCRdb table keeps only in-frame clones and is missing some. That table supplies the V and J calls and clone size; D and trimming were determined from the DNA. Of 50,000 to 70,000 clones listed, 60% to 80% are singletons.

J is TRBJ1-2 and V is TRBV2, with TRBD1 matching over 8 bases. The receptor was isolated from a man between 60 and 75 years old with acute or convalescent COVID-19. The sample was peripheral blood. The CDR3 DNA reads TGTGCCAGCAGTCCGACAGGGGTTGGCTACACCTTC. It translates to CASSPTGVGYTF.